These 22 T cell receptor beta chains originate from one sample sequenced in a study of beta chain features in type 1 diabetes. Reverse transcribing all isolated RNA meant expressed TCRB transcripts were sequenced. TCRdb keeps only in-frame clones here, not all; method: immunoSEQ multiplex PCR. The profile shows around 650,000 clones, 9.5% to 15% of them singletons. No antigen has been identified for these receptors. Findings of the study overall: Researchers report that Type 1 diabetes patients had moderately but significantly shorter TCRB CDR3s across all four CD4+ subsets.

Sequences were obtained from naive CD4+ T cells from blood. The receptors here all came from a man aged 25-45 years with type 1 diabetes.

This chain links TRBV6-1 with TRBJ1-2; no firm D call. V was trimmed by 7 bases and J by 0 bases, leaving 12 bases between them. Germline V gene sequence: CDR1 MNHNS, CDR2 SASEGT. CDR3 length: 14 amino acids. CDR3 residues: CASTLDGTNYGYTF. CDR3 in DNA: TGTGCCAGCACCTTGGACGGAACTAACTATGGCTACACCTTC.

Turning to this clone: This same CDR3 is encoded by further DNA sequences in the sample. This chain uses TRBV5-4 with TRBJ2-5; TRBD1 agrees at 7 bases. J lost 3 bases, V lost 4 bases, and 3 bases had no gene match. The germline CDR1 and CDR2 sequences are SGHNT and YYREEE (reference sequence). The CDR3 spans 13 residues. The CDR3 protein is CASSVTGEETQYF. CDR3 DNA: TGTGCCAGCAGCGTTACAGGGGAAGAGACCCAGTACTTC.

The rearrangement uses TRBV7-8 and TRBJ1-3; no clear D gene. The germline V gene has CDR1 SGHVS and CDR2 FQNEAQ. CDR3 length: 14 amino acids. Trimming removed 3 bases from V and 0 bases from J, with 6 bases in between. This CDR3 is CASSFLSSGNTIYF. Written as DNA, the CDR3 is TGTGCCAGCAGCTTTCTATCCTCTGGAAACACCATATATTTT.

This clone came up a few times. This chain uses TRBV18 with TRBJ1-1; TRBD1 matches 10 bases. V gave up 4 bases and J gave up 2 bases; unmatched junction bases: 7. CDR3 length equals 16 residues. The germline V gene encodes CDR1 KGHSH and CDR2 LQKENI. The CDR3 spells CASSRPGTGENTEAFF. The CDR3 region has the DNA TGTGCCAGCTCACGTCCAGGGACAGGGGAAAACACTGAAGCTTTCTTT.

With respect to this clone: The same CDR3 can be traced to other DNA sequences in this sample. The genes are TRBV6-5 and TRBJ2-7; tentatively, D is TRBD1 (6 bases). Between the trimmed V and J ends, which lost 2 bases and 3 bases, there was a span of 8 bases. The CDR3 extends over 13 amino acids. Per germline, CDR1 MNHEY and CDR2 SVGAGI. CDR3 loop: CASSYDRSYEQYF. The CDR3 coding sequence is TGTGCCAGCAGTTACGACAGGAGCTACGAGCAGTACTTC.

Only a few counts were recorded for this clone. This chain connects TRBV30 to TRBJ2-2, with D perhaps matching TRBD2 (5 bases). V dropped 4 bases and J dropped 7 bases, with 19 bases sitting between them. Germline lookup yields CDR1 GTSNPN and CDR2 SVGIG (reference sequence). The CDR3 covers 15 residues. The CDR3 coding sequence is TGTGCCTGGAATTCCCGGGCGGGCCGAGGCGGGGAGCTGTTTTTT. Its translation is CAWNSRAGRGGELFF.

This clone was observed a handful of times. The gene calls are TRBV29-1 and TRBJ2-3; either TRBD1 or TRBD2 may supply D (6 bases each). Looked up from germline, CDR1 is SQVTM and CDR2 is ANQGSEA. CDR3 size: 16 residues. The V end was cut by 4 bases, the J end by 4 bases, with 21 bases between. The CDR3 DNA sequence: TGCAGCGTTGTTGGGAGGTCAGGGGAAAGGGCAGATACGCAGTATTTT. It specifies CSVVGRSGERADTQYF.

The CDR3 here is CASSQDDRGIGYTF. In DNA, the CDR3 is TGCGCCAGCAGCCAAGATGACAGGGGGATAGGCTACACCTTC. The chain employs TRBV4-3 and TRBJ1-2, with 9 bases that match TRBD1. The trim removed 0 bases at V and 8 bases at J, leaving 4 bases unmatched. The CDR3 spans 14 residues. Germline CDR1 and CDR2: LGHNA and YSLEER.

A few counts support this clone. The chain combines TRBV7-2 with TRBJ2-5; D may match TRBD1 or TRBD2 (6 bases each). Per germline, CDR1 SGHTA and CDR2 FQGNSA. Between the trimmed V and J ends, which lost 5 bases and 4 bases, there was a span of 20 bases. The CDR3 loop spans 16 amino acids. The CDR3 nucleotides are TGTGCCAGCAGCCTCACGTTGGGGGGCGTAGTAGAGACCCAGTACTTC. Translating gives CASSLTLGGVVETQYF.

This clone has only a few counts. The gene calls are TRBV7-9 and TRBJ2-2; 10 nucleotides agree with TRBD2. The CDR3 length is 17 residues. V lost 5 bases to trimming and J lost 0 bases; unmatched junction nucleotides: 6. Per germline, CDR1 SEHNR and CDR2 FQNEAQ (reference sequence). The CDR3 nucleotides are TGTGCCAGCAGCCCCCATAGCGGGGGGACGAACACCGGGGAGCTGTTTTTT. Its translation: CASSPHSGGTNTGELFF.

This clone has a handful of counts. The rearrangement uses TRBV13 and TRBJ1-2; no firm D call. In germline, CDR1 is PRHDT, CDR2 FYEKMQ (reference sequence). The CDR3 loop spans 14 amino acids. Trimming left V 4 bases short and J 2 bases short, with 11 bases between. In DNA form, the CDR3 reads TGTGCCAGCAGCTCTGGACTGCGGAACTATGGCTACACCTTC. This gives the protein CASSSGLRNYGYTF. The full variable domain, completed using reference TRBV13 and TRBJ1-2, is AAGVIQSPRHLIKEKRETATLKCYPIPRHDTVYWYQQGPGQDPQFLISFYEKMQSDKGSIPDRFSAQQFSDYHSELNMSSLELGDSALYFCASSSGLRNYGYTFGSGTRLTVV.

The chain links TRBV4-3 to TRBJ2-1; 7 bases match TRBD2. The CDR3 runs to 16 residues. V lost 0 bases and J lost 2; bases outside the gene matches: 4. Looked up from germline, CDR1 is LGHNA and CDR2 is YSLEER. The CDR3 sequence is CASSQDGRGAYNEQFF. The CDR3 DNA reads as TGCGCCAGCAGCCAAGACGGACGGGGGGCCTACAATGAGCAGTTCTTC.

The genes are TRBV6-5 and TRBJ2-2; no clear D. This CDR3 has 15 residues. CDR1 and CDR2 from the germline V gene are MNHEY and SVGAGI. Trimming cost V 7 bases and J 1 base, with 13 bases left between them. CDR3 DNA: TGTGCCAGCAAAACCCCCGGCCTGAACACCGGGGAGCTGTTTTTT. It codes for CASKTPGLNTGELFF.

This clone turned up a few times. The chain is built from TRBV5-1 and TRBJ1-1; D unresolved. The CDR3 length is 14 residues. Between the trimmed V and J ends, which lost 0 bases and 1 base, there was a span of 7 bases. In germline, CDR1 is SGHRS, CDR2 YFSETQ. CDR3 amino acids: CASSLASGNTEAFF. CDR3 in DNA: TGCGCCAGCAGCTTGGCCTCGGGGAACACTGAAGCTTTCTTT.

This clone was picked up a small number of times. The CDR3 spells CASTPLDRGSNEQYF. Written as DNA, the CDR3 is TGTGCCAGCACCCCTTTGGACAGGGGGTCTAATGAGCAGTACTTC. The rearrangement joins TRBV2 to TRBJ2-7; 10 bases are shared with TRBD1. Germline V gene sequence: CDR1 SNHLY, CDR2 FYNNEI. The CDR3 runs 15 residues. Losses at the gene ends were 7 bases for V and 7 bases for J; bases not matched to a gene: 13. The full variable domain, rest sourced from reference TRBV2 and TRBJ2-7, is EPEVTQTPSHQVTQMGQEVILRCVPISNHLYFYWYRQILGQKVEFLVSFYNNEISEKSEIFDDQFSVERPDGSNFTLKIRSTKLEDSAMYFCASTPLDRGSNEQYFGPGTRLTVT.

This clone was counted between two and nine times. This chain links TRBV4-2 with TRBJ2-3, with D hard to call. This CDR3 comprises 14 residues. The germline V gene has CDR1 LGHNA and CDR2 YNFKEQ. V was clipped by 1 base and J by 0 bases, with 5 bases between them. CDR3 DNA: TGTGCCAGCAGCCAAGGCCCGAGCACAGATACGCAGTATTTT. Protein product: CASSQGPSTDTQYF.

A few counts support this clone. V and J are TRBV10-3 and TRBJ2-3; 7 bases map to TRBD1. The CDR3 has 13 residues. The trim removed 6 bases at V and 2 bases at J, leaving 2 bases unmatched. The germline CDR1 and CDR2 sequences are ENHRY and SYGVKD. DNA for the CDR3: TGTGCCATCAGCACAGGGGACACAGATACGCAGTATTTT. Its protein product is CAISTGDTDTQYF.

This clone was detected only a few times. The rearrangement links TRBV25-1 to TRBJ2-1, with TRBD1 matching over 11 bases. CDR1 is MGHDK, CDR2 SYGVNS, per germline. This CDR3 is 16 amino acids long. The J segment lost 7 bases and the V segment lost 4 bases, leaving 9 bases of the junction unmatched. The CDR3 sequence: CASSGRTGGVKNEQFF. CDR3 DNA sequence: TGTGCCAGCAGTGGCAGGACAGGGGGCGTCAAAAATGAGCAGTTCTTC.

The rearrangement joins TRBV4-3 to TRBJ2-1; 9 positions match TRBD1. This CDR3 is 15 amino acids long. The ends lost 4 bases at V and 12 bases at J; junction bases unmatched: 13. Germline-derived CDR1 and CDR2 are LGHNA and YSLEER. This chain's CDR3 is CASSPKTGGMIGQFF. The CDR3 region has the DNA TGCGCCAGCAGCCCGAAGACAGGGGGGATGATAGGGCAGTTCTTC.

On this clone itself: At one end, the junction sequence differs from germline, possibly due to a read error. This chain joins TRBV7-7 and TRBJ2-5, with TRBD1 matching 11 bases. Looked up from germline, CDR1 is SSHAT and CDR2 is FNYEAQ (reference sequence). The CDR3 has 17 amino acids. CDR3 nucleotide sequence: TGTGCTAGCAGCTTAGCGCAGGGACAGGGGGTCCCAGAGACCCAGTACTTC. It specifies CASSLAQGQGVPETQYF.

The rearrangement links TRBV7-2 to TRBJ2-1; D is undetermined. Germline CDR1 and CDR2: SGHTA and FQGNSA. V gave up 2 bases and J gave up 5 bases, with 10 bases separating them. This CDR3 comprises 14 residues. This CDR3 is CASSLMTADNEQFF. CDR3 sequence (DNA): TGTGCCAGCAGCTTAATGACGGCGGACAATGAGCAGTTCTTC.

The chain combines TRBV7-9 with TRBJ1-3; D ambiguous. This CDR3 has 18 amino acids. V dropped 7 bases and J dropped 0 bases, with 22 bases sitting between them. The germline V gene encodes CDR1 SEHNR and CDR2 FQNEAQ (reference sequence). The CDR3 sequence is CASILGSSVSVSGNTIYF. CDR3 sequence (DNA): TGTGCCAGCATCCTGGGGTCCTCGGTTTCTGTCTCTGGAAACACCATATATTTT.